The text below deals with one T cell receptor beta chain. The antigen it binds to is not known. Within one base of it there is no much larger clone, and no base qualities were kept. The data derive from a study of blood T cell repertoires in COVID-19 (dated by TCRdb to about 2020). For context, the study as a whole: Samples covering the acute and convalescent phases of COVID-19 were provided by collaborators in the United States, Italy and Spain. The material from the prospective study consisted of cDNA or gDNA derived from T cells, B-cell-depleted T cells, or PBMCs. The dataset comprised deeply sampled blood TCRbeta repertoires from subjects exposed to, actively infected with, or recovered from COVID-19. A freely available public database, intended as a resource for researchers studying the immune response to SARS-CoV-2, is where the repertoires were released. Samples came from the ongoing ImmuneRACE study (first 160 participants) plus 1,254 subjects from 6 global collaborators. Nearly every sample came with metadata listing a de-identified subject ID, COVID-19 status, age in years and sex. HLA class I and class II types, where available, came from metadata supplied by the sample provider rather than from assay-based typing.

The immunoSEQ Assay, a bias-controlled multiplex PCR, was used to amplify TCRbeta CDR3 regions from genomic DNA. The authors processed their data as follows. Nucleated cell counts per sample were estimated from amplification of reference gene primers within the assay. Sequence reads were collapsed and filtered to measure the absolute abundance of every unique TCRbeta CDR3 rearrangement. For each sample, productive Simpson clonality was calculated by taking the square root of Simpson's diversity index across productive rearrangements. TCRdb took this table from immuneACCESS and kept in-frame rearrangements with V and J called. Such tables lack part of the clones; where checked against another copy, unresolved V genes explain under half of the gap, and the rest is unexplained. Clone size and the V and J calls come from that table; the DNA yielded D and trimming. The sample yields over 150,000 clones; around 90% were counted once. More than 2% of the sample goes to the ten largest clones.

Collaborating institutions collected whole blood in K2EDTA tubes following their own protocols. Collaborator samples were shipped for TCRbeta analysis as frozen whole blood, isolated PBMCs, or DNA extracted from either sample type. The research as a whole found: How much clinical and demographic metadata was included differed by source and by participant, and the metadata was provided uncurated.

From a lookup of the germline V gene, CDR1 and CDR2 are ENHRY and SYGVKD. The V and J ends are trimmed by 10 bases and 0 bases, leaving 14 bases between them. There are 14 amino acids in the CDR3, from cysteine to phenylalanine inclusive. Left in the record is the CDR3 DNA by itself, 42 bases read in frame from the first base. Sequencing was performed on peripheral blood. The rearranged chain carries TRBV10-3 and TRBJ2-3; TRBD1 is a weak D gene call, 6 bases matching. The TCR originated in a man aged 18 to 30 with acute or convalescent COVID-19. The CDR3 reads as follows: CATALGQSTDTQYF. Read as DNA, the sequence is TGTGCCACCGCCTTGGGACAAAGCACAGATACGCAGTATTTT.